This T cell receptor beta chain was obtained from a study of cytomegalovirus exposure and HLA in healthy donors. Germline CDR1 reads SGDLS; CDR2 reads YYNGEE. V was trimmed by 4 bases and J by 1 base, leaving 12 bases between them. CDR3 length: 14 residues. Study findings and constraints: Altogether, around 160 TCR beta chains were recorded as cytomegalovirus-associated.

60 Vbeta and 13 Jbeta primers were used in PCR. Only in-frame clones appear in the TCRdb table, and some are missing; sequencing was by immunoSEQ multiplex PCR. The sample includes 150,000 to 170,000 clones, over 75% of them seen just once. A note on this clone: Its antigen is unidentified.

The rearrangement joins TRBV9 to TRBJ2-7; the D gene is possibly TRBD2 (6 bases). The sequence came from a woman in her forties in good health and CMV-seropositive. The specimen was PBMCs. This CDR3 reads CASSTGGVSYEQYF. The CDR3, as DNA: TGTGCCAGCAGCACTGGAGGGGTTTCCTACGAGCAGTACTTC.